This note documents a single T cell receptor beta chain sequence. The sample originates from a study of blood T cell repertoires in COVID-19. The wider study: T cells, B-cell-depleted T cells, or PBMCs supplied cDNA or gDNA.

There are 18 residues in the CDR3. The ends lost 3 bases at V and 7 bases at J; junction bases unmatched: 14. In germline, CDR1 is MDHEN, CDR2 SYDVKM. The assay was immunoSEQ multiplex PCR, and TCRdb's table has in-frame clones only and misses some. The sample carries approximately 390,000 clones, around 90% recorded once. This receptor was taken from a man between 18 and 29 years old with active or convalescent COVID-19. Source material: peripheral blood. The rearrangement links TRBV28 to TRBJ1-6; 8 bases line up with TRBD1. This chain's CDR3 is CASSFSRLRTGLNSPLHF. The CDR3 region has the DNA TGTGCCAGCAGTTTCTCGCGCCTCCGGACAGGGCTGAATTCACCCCTCCACTTT.